The 5 T cell receptor beta chains below come from one sample, sequenced in a study of cytomegalovirus exposure and HLA in healthy donors. It was with 60 Vbeta and 13 Jbeta primers that the PCR ran. TCRdb's copy holds only in-frame clones and misses some; the assay was immunoSEQ multiplex PCR. The sample shows over 100,000 clones, around 78% of them seen only once. Source material: PBMCs. The receptors here all came from a woman in her thirties in good health and CMV-seropositive.

The chain couples TRBV27 to TRBJ1-2; 9 nucleotides align to TRBD1. The CDR3 runs 16 residues. The ends lost 5 bases at V and 2 bases at J; junction bases unmatched: 9. Germline V lookup: CDR1 MNHEY, CDR2 SMNVEV (reference sequence). The CDR3 nucleotides read TGTGCCAGCAGTCTCAACTCCGGGACAGGGAACTATGGCTACACCTTC. This sequence encodes CASSLNSGTGNYGYTF.

The chain combines TRBV4-1 with TRBJ1-3; D possibly corresponds to TRBD1 (5 bases). V lost 1 base to trimming and J lost 0 bases, with 25 bases between them. This CDR3 has 21 amino acids. Germline lookup yields CDR1 MGHRA and CDR2 YSYEKL. CDR3 region: CASSQVPRAGRIPSSGNTIYF. The CDR3 DNA sequence: TGCGCCAGCAGCCAAGTCCCCCGGGCAGGGCGTATCCCGAGCTCTGGAAACACCATATATTTT.

The chain employs TRBV5-4 and TRBJ2-2, with TRBD2 as a possible D gene (6 bases). V lost 3 bases and J lost 0, with 12 bases in between. The CDR3 contains 16 residues. Germline CDR1 SGHNT, CDR2 YYREEE (reference sequence). The CDR3: CASSWGGNTNTGELFF. Here the CDR3 DNA reads TGTGCCAGCAGCTGGGGCGGGAATACGAACACCGGGGAGCTGTTTTTT.

The chain has TRBV5-1 and TRBJ2-3; TRBD2 is a possible D gene (5 bases). Trimming stripped 0 bases from V and 1 base from J, with 12 bases between. The CDR3 contains 16 residues. Germline V gene lookup returns CDR1 SGHRS and CDR2 YFSETQ. CDR3 in amino acids: CASSLDGIVGTDTQYF. For the CDR3, the DNA is TGCGCCAGCAGCTTGGACGGGATTGTAGGCACAGATACGCAGTATTTT.

This chain joins TRBV5-6 and TRBJ2-1; possible D gene TRBD2, 7 bases. The CDR3 runs 13 residues. In germline, CDR1 is SGHDT, CDR2 YYEEEE. Trimming took off 6 bases at V and 8 bases at J, with 15 bases between the two ends. DNA of the CDR3: TGTGCCAGCAACCGGGCGGGGGCGGATGAGCAGTTCTTC. The encoded protein is CASNRAGADEQFF.